These 16 T cell receptor beta chains originate from one sample sequenced in a study of blood T cells in healthy people across ages. Sample-barcoded 5' priming and a J-beta primer mix drove a second PCR of roughly 6 to 12 cycles. From the 5' RACE reads, TCRdb called clonotypes with MiXCR, one entry per CDR3 protein. Of around 940,000 distinct CDR3 sequences detected, roughly 51% appear once; the ten largest clones hold 20% to 25%. The sample was blood. These receptors all come from a woman aged 60-70 years in good health.

This chain joins TRBV9 and TRBJ2-5; 7 bases line up with TRBD2. Germline CDR1 and CDR2: SGDLS and YYNGEE. V was pared by 4 bases and J by 11 bases, with 17 bases of the junction left unmatched. This CDR3 contains 15 residues. The CDR3 region has the DNA TGTGCCAGCAGCCCAACAAGTGGACTAGTCAATGAGCAGTACTTC. It translates to CASSPTSGLVNEQYF.

This clonotype was picked up a small number of times. This sequence joins TRBV20-1 and TRBJ2-7; no clear D gene. V lost 2 bases and J lost 7, with 6 bases in between. Germline assignment: CDR1 DFQATT and CDR2 SNEGSKA (reference sequence). The CDR3 length is 10 residues. CDR3 in amino acids: CSARSEEQYF. The CDR3 DNA reads as TGCAGTGCTAGATCTGAGGAGCAGTACTTC.

The chain uses TRBV19 and TRBJ2-1; D unresolved. This CDR3 is 15 amino acids long. Germline lookup yields CDR1 LNHDA and CDR2 SQIVND (reference sequence). V was pared by 0 bases and J by 4 bases, with 10 bases between. The CDR3 DNA sequence: TGTGCCAGTAGTATAGACTATCAAACATACAATGAGCAGTTCTTC. Amino acids: CASSIDYQTYNEQFF.

V usage is TRBV20-1 and J usage is TRBJ1-2; D might be TRBD1 (6 bases). The V end was cut by 3 bases, the J end by 8 bases, with 13 bases between. In germline, CDR1 is DFQATT, CDR2 SNEGSKA (reference sequence). The CDR3 sequence is 12 residues long. CDR3 bases: TGCAGTGCTAGCCCGGGGGCGGGAGGCTACACCTTC. This translates into CSASPGAGGYTF.

This clonotype occurred a few times. This sequence joins TRBV10-1 and TRBJ2-4, with D uncertain. The DNA end is a closer match to TRBJ2-7, so the J assignment may be wrong. Germline V gene lookup returns CDR1 WNHNN and CDR2 SYGVQD (reference sequence). The CDR3 totals 13 residues. The CDR3: CASSDIWGGEQYF. The CDR3 DNA reads TGCGCCAGCAGTGATATTTGGGGTGGCGAGCAGTACTTC.

V usage is TRBV9 and J usage is TRBJ2-7; D is unclear. Per germline, CDR1 SGDLS and CDR2 YYNGEE. The CDR3 is made up of 13 amino acids. V lost 0 bases, J lost 6 bases, and 10 bases lay in between. The CDR3 is CASSVDMGGEQYF. In nucleotides, the CDR3 is TGTGCCAGCAGCGTAGACATGGGTGGCGAGCAGTACTTC.

The chain joins TRBV28 to TRBJ2-1; 12 bases line up with TRBD2. Germline CDR1 and CDR2: MDHEN and SYDVKM. The CDR3 length is 15 residues. The ends lost 6 bases at V and 10 bases at J; junction bases unmatched: 10. CDR3 residues: CASSTGLAGQEEQFF. The CDR3 nucleotides read TGTGCCAGCAGCACAGGACTAGCGGGACAGGAGGAGCAGTTCTTC.

J is TRBJ2-5 and V is TRBV7-2; TRBD2 agrees at 8 bases. CDR1 is SGHTA and CDR2 is FQGNSA in the germline V gene. V gave up 3 bases and J gave up 5 bases; unmatched junction bases: 8. The CDR3 has 15 residues. CDR3 loop: CASSLDGRVDETQYF. The CDR3 nucleotides are TGTGCCAGCAGCTTGGACGGGAGGGTGGATGAGACCCAGTACTTC. The variable domain in full, completed from reference TRBV7-2 and TRBJ2-5, reads GAGVSQSPSNKVTEKGKDVELRCDPISGHTALYWYRQSLGQGLEFLIYFQGNSAPDKSGLPSDRFSAERTGGSVSTLTIQRTQQEDSAVYLCASSLDGRVDETQYFGPGTRLLVL.

The chain employs TRBV5-1 and TRBJ1-2; the D is unclear. The V and J ends lost 1 base and 0 bases respectively, with 10 bases between them. CDR1 and CDR2 (germline): SGHRS, YFSETQ. There are 15 residues in the CDR3. CDR3 nucleotide sequence: TGCGCCAGCAGCTTGAGTTGGGGTACTAACTATGGCTACACCTTC. Its protein product is CASSLSWGTNYGYTF.

As regards this clonotype: One base away lies a much larger clone, so this may be a sequencing read error. The V and J genes are TRBV5-5 and TRBJ2-7; D is ambiguous. CDR1 and CDR2 from the germline V gene are SGHKS and YYEKEE (reference sequence). The length of the CDR3 is 11 residues. Trimming cost V 4 bases and J 3 bases, with 5 bases left between them. The CDR3 here is CASSKHYEQYF. CDR3 nucleotides: TGTGCCAGCAGCAAACACTACGAGCAGTACTTC.

The chain couples TRBV7-2 to TRBJ2-7; 12 nucleotides match TRBD1. The CDR3 totals 16 residues. The V and J ends lost 3 bases and 5 bases, in that order; junction bases with no gene match: 8. The germline V gene has CDR1 SGHTA and CDR2 FQGNSA. The CDR3 DNA reads as TGTGCCAGCAGCTTTTCCGGGACAGGGGGCGTCCACGAGCAGTACTTC. This translates into CASSFSGTGGVHEQYF.

The gene calls are TRBV6-5 and TRBJ2-7, with TRBD1 matching 10 bases. CDR1 and CDR2 from the germline V gene are MNHEY and SVGAGI. The CDR3 is made up of 15 amino acids. The J segment lost 0 bases and the V segment lost 5 bases, leaving 4 bases of the junction unmatched. Written as DNA, the CDR3 is TGTGCCAGCAGTAAACGGGACAGGGGCTCCTACGAGCAGTACTTC. Protein product: CASSKRDRGSYEQYF.

CDR3 sequence: CASSLDQYRDRQETQYF. CDR3 nucleotide sequence: TGTGCCAGCAGCTTAGACCAGTACAGAGACCGCCAAGAGACCCAGTACTTC. The rearrangement uses TRBV7-9 and TRBJ2-4; D uncertain. The J call may be incorrect, as the DNA end agrees better with TRBJ2-5. CDR1 and CDR2 (germline): SEHNR, FQNEAQ (reference sequence). This CDR3 has 17 amino acids.

This chain connects TRBV10-3 to TRBJ2-3; 12 nucleotides align to TRBD2. The CDR3 has 15 residues. V shed 11 bases, J shed 2 bases, and the junction held 8 bases outside the gene matches. Germline values: CDR1 ENHRY, CDR2 SYGVKD. This CDR3 reads CASKGTSGYTDTQYF. The CDR3 bases are TGTGCCTCGAAAGGGACTAGCGGGTACACAGATACGCAGTATTTT.

This clonotype turned up a few times. J is TRBJ2-1 and V is TRBV4-1, with 8 positions matching TRBD2. Trimming took 7 bases from V and 0 from J; bases not matched to a gene: 5. There are 15 residues in the CDR3. The V gene's germline CDR1 is MGHRA and CDR2 YSYEKL. In nucleotides, the CDR3 is TGCGCCAGCACCCCTCGGGAGGGCTCCTACAATGAGCAGTTCTTC. This translates into CASTPREGSYNEQFF.

The V call is TRBV7-2, the J call TRBJ2-6; no firm D call. The germline V gene encodes CDR1 SGHTA and CDR2 FQGNSA. The CDR3 is made up of 15 amino acids. V was shortened by 5 bases and J by 0 bases, with 8 bases between the two germline ends. In nucleotides, the CDR3 is TGTGCCAGCAGCCCGGCTGGCTCTGGGGCCAACGTCCTGACTTTC. As protein: CASSPAGSGANVLTF.